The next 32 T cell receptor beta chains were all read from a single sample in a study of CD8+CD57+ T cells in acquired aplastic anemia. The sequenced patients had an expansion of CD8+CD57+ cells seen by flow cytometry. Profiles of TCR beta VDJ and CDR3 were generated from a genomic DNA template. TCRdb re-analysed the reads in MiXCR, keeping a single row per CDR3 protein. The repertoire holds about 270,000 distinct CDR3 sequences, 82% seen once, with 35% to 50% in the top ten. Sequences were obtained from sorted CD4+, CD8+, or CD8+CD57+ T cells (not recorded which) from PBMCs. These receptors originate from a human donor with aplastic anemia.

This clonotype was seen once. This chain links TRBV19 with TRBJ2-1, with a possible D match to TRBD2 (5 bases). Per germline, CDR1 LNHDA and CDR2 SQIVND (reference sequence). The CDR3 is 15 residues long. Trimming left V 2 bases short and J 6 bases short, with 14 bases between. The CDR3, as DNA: TGTGCCAGTAGTATAATAACTAGTTTGTCCAATGAGCAGTTCTTC. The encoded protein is CASSIITSLSNEQFF.

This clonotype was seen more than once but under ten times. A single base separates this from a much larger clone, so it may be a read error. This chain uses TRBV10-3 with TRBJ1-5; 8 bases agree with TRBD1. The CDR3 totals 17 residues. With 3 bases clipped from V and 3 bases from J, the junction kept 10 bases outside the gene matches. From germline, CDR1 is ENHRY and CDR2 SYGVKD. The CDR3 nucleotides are TGTGCCATCAGTGAAACCAGGACAGGGTCCTTCAATCAGCCCCAGCATTTT. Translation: CAISETRTGSFNQPQHF.

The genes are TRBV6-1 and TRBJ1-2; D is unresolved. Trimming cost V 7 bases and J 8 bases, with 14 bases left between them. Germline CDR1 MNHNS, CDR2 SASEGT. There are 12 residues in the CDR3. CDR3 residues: CASKEGQIGYTF. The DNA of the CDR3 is TGTGCCAGCAAGGAGGGCCAAATCGGCTACACCTTC.

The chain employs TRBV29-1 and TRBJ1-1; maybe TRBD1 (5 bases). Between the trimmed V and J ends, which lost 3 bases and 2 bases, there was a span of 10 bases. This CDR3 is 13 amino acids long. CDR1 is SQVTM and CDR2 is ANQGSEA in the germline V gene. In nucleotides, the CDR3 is TGCAGCGTTGACGGGACGGCTAACACTGAAGCTTTCTTT. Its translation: CSVDGTANTEAFF.

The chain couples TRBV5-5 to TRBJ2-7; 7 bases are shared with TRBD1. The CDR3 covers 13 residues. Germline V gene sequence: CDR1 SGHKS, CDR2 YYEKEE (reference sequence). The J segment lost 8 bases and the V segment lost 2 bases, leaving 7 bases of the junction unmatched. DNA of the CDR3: TGTGCCAGCAGCTTCGGGACAGCGGAGCAGCAGTACGTC. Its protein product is CASSFGTAEQQYV.

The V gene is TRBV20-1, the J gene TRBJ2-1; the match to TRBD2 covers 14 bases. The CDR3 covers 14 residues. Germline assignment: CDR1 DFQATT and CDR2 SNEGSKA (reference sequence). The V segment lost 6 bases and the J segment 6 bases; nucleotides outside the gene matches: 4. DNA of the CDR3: TGCAGTGCGCAGACTAGCGGGGGGGTCAATGAGCAGTTCTTC. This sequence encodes CSAQTSGGVNEQFF.

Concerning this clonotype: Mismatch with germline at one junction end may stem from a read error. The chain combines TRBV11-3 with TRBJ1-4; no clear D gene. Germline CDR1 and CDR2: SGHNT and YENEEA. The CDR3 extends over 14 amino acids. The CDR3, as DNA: TGTGCCAGCAGCTTAGACCCAACAAATGAAAAACTGTTTTTT. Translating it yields CASSLDPTNEKLFF.

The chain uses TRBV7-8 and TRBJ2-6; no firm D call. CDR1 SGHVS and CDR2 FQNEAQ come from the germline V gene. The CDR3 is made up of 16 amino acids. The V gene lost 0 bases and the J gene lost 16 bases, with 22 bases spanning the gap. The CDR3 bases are TGTGCCAGCAGCTTAGCGGGAAGCTCCGATACGCACGATCTGACTTTC. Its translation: CASSLAGSSDTHDLTF.

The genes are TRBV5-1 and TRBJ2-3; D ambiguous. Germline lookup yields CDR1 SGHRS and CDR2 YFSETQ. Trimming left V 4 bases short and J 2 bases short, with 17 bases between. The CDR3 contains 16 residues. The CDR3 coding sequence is TGCGCCAGCAGCGTAGAGCATGTCGACAACACAGATACGCAGTATTTT. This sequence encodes CASSVEHVDNTDTQYF.

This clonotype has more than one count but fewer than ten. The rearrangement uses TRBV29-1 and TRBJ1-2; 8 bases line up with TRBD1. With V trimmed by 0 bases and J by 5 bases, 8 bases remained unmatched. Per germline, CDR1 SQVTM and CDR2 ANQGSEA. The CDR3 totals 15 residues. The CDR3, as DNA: TGCAGCGTTGAAGAGGGCCGCAGGGGGCGTTATGGCTACACCTTC. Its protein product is CSVEEGRRGRYGYTF.

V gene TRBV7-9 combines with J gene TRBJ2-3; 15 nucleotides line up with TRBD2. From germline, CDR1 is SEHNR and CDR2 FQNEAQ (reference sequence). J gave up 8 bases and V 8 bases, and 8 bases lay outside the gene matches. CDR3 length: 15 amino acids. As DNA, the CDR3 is TGTGCCAGCGGACTAGCGGGAGGGGGCAGCGGTACGCAGTATTTT. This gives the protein CASGLAGGGSGTQYF.

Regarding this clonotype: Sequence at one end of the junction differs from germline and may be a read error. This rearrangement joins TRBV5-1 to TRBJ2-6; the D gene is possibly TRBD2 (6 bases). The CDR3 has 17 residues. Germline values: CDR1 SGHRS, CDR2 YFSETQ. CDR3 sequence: CASSLRRVHSGANVLTF. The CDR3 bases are TGTGCCAGCAGCCTCCGGAGGGTCCACTCTGGGGCCAACGTCCTGACTTTC.

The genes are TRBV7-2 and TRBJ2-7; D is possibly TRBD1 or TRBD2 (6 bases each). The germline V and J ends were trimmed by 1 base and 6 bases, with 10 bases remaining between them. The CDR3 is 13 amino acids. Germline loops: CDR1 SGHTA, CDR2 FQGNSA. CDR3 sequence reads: CASSLVQGGEQYF. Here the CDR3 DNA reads TGTGCCAGCAGCTTAGTACAGGGAGGCGAGCAGTACTTC.

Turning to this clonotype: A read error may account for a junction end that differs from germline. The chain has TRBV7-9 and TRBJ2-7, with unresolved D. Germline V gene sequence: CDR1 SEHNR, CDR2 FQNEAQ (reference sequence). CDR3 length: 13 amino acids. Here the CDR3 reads CATSRHCGYEQYF. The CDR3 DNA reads TGTGCCACCAGCAGACATTGCGGCTACGAGCAGTACTTC.

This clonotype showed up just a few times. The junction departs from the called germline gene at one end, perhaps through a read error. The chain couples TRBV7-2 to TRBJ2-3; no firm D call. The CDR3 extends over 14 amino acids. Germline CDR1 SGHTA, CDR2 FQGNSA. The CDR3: CASSLSSYSSSYEF. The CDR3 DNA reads TGTGCCAGCAGCTTATCGTCCTACTCGAGCTCCTACGAGTTT. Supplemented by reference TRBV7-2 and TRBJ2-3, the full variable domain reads GAGVSQSPSNKVTEKGKDVELRCDPISGHTALYWYRQSLGQGLEFLIYFQGNSAPDKSGLPSDRFSAERTGGSVSTLTIQRTQQEDSAVYLCASSLSSYSSSYEFGPGTRLTVL.

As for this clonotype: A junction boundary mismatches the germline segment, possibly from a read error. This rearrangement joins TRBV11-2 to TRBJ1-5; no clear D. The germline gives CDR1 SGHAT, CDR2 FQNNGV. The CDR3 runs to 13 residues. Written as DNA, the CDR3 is TGCGCCAGCAGCTTTGAAGTGACTGAGCCCCAGCATTTT. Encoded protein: CASSFEVTEPQHF.

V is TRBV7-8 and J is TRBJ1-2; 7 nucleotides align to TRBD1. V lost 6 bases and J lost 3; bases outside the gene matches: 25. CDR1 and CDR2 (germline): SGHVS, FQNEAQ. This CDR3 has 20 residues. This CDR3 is CASSAPRSPAGGRQDYGYTF. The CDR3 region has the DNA TGTGCCAGCAGTGCGCCCAGGAGTCCAGCAGGGGGACGTCAGGACTATGGCTACACCTTC.

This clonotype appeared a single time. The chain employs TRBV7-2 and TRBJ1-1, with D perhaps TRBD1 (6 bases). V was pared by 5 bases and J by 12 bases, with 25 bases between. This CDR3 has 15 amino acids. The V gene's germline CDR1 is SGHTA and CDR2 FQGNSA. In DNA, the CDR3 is TGTGCCAGCAGCGCCGATGGGACATATAACACAGAAACTTTCTTT. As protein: CASSADGTYNTETFF.

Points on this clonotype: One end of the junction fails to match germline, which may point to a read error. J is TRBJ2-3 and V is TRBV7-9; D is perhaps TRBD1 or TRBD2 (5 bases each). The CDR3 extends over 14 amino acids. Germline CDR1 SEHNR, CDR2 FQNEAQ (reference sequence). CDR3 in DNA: TGTGCCAGCAGCTTAGTACCCGGGGCCGTGATTTTTGATTTT. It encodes CASSLVPGAVIFDF. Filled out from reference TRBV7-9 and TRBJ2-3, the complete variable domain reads DTGVSQNPRHKITKRGQNVTFRCDPISEHNRLYWYRQTLGQGPEFLTYFQNEAQLEKSRLLSDRFSAERPKGSFSTLEIQRTEQGDSAMYLCASSLVPGAVIFDFGPGTRLTVL.

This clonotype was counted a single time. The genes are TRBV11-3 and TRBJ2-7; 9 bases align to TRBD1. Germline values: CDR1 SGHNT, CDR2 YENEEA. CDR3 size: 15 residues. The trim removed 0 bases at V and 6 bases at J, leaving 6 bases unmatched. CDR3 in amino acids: CASSLDLTGGSEQYF. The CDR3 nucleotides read TGTGCCAGCAGCTTAGATCTGACAGGGGGATCCGAGCAGTACTTC.

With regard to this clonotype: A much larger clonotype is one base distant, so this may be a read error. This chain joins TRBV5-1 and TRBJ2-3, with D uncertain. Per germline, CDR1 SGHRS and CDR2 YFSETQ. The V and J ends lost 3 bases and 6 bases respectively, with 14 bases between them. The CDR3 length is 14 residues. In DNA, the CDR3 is TGCGCCAGCAGCTCCCTTGGAGACCACGATACGCAGTATTTT. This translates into CASSSLGDHDTQYF.

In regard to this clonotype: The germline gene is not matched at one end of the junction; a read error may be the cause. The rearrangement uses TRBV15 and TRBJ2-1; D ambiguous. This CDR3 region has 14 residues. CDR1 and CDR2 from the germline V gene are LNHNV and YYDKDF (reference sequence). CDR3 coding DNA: TGTGCCACCAGTAATGTGTCCAAGGAAGATGACCAGTTCTTC. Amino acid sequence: CATSNVSKEDDQFF.

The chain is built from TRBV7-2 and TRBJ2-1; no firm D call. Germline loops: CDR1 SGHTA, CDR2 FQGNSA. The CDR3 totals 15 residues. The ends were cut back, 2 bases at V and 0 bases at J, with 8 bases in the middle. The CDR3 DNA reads TGTGCCAGCAGCTTAAAGAGCCTCTCCTACAATGAGCAGTTCTTC. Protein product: CASSLKSLSYNEQFF. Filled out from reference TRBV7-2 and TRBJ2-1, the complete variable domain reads GAGVSQSPSNKVTEKGKDVELRCDPISGHTALYWYRQSLGQGLEFLIYFQGNSAPDKSGLPSDRFSAERTGGSVSTLTIQRTQQEDSAVYLCASSLKSLSYNEQFFGPGTRLTVL.

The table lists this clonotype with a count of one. The CDR3 is CASSQEWGNEQYV. The CDR3 nucleotides are TGTGCCAGCAGCCAAGAGTGGGGGAACGAGCAGTACGTC. The chain uses TRBV7-3 and TRBJ2-7; D possibly matches TRBD1 or TRBD2 (5 bases each). V shed 5 bases and J shed 5 bases, with 13 bases lying between them. The CDR3 has 13 residues. Germline V gene lookup returns CDR1 SGHTA and CDR2 FQGTGA.

CDR3 region: CASSFEGGGTALSYEQYF. CDR3 coding DNA: TGTGCCAGCAGCTTTGAGGGAGGCGGCACTGCCCTGTCCTACGAGCAGTACTTC. This chain joins TRBV7-8 and TRBJ2-7, with a possible D match to TRBD2 (6 bases). This CDR3 has 18 residues. V was clipped by 3 bases and J by 1 base, with 22 bases between them. The germline V gene has CDR1 SGHVS and CDR2 FQNEAQ.

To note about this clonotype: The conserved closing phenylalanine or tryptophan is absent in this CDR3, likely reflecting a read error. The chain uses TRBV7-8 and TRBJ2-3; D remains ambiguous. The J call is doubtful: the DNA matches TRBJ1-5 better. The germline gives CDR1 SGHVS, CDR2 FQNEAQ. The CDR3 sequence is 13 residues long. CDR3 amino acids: CASRDAGTDKQHY. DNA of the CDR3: TGTGCCAGCAGGGACGCGGGAACAGATAAGCAGCATTAT.

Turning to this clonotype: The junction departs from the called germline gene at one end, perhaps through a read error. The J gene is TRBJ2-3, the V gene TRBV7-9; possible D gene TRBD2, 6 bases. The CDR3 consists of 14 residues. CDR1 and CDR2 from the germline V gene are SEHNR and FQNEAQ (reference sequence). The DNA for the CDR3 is TGTGCCTACAAGGTAGCGGCGTACCCCGACACGCAGTACTTT. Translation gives CAYKVAAYPDTQYF.

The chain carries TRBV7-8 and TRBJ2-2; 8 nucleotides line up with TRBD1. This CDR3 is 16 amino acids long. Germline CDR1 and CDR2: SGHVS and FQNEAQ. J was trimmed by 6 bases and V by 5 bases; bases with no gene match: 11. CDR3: CASSEADRVGAGELFF. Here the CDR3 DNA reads TGTGCCAGCAGCGAAGCGGACAGGGTTGGCGCCGGGGAGCTGTTTTTT. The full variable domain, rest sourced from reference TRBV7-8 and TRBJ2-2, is GAGVSQSPRYKVAKRGQDVALRCDPISGHVSLFWYQQALGQGPEFLTYFQNEAQLDKSGLPSDRFFAERPEGSVSTLKIQRTQQEDSAVYLCASSEADRVGAGELFFGEGSRLTVL.

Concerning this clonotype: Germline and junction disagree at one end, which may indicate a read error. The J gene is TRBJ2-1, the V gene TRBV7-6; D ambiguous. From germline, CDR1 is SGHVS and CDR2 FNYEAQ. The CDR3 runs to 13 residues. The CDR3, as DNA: TGTGCCAGCAGCTTACTCGCCGCCACTGAGCAGTGCTTC. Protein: CASSLLAATEQCF.

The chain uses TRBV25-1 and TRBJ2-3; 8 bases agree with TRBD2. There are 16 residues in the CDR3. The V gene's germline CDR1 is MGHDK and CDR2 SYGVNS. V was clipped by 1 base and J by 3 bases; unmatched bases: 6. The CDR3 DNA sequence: TGTGCCAGCAGTGAATTCGGGGGGGCAGGGACAGATACGCAGTATTTT. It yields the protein CASSEFGGAGTDTQYF.

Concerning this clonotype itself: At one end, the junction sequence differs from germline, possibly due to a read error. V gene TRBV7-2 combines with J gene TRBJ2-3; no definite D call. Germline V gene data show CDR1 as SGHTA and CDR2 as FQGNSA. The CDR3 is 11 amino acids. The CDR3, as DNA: TGTGCCAGCAGCGTCGAGGAAACGCCGTATTTT. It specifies CASSVEETPYF.

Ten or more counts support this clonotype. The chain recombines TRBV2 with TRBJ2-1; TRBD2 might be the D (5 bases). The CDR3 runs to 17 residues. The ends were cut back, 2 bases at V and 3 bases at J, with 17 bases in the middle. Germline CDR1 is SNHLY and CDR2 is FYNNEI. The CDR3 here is CASSEIQSGPYYNEQFF. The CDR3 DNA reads TGTGCCAGCAGTGAAATACAAAGCGGCCCTTACTACAATGAGCAGTTCTTC.